The rows below give T cell receptor beta chains drawn from one sample of a study of beta chain features in type 1 diabetes. Sequenced by immunoSEQ multiplex PCR; TCRdb stores in-frame clones only, minus some. The table lists about 340,000 clones, roughly 8% of them singletons. What was sequenced was central memory CD4+ T cells from blood. All receptors come from a young woman in good health. The CDR3 runs from the conserved cysteine through the conserved F or W. D genes are given only for firm matches. Rows may omit the clone size; those that give it use once, few, many or a size class.

cdr3_aa: CASSLTSGRAYRTDTQYF; cdr3_nt: TGCGCCAGCAGCCTGACTAGCGGGAGGGCCTATCGCACAGATACGCAGTATTTT; v_call: TRBV5-1; d_call: TRBD2; clone_size: .; j_call: TRBJ2-3
cdr3_aa: CASSVGGLTYEQYF; cdr3_nt: TGTGCCAGCAGCGTAGGGGGCCTAACCTACGAGCAGTACTTC; v_call: TRBV9; d_call: .; clone_size: few; j_call: TRBJ2-7
cdr3_aa: CASSSVDTGELFF; cdr3_nt: TGCGCCAGCAGCTCAGTGGACACCGGGGAGCTGTTTTTT; v_call: TRBV5-1; d_call: .; clone_size: few; j_call: TRBJ2-2
cdr3_aa: CASSFGAGAMSEKLFF; cdr3_nt: TGTGCCAGCAGTTTTGGGGCAGGGGCTATGAGTGAAAAACTGTTTTTT; v_call: TRBV28; d_call: .; clone_size: many; j_call: TRBJ1-4
cdr3_aa: CASSRMATDTQYF; cdr3_nt: TGTGCCAGCAGCCGGATGGCCACAGATACGCAGTATTTT; v_call: TRBV11-3; d_call: .; clone_size: many; j_call: TRBJ2-3
cdr3_aa: CASSSSGTGANYGYTF; cdr3_nt: TGTGCCAGCAGCTCTTCCGGGACAGGGGCCAACTATGGCTACACCTTC; v_call: TRBV7-9; d_call: TRBD1; clone_size: .; j_call: TRBJ1-2
cdr3_aa: CASSDWGKNIQYF; cdr3_nt: TGTGCCAGCAGTGATTGGGGAAAAAACATTCAGTACTTC; v_call: TRBV6-1; d_call: .; clone_size: .; j_call: TRBJ2-4
cdr3_aa: CASSLTGRIPYEQYF; cdr3_nt: TGTGCCAGCAGTCTAACGGGACGTATCCCTTACGAGCAGTACTTC; v_call: TRBV28; d_call: .; clone_size: .; j_call: TRBJ2-7
cdr3_aa: CASSFALGGLSYEQYF; cdr3_nt: TGTGCCAGCAGTTTCGCCTTGGGGGGACTCTCCTACGAGCAGTACTTC; v_call: TRBV28; d_call: .; clone_size: few; j_call: TRBJ2-7
cdr3_aa: CASSQDPPLGDRSTDTQYF; cdr3_nt: TGCGCCAGCAGCCAAGATCCGCCCCTTGGGGACAGAAGCACAGATACGCAGTATTTT; v_call: TRBV4-3; d_call: TRBD1; clone_size: .; j_call: TRBJ2-3
cdr3_aa: CSVKPGTGEDQPQHF; cdr3_nt: TGCAGCGTTAAACCCGGGACAGGGGAAGATCAGCCCCAGCATTTT; v_call: TRBV29-1; d_call: TRBD1; clone_size: few; j_call: TRBJ1-5
cdr3_aa: CATSRTGTYYNEQFF; cdr3_nt: TGTGCCACCAGCAGAACGGGAACGTACTACAATGAGCAGTTCTTC; v_call: TRBV15; d_call: .; clone_size: .; j_call: TRBJ2-1
cdr3_aa: CASSQTSGSQDTQYF; cdr3_nt: TGCGCCAGCAGCCAAACTAGCGGGAGCCAAGATACGCAGTATTTT; v_call: TRBV4-1; d_call: TRBD2; clone_size: .; j_call: TRBJ2-3
cdr3_aa: CASRPLTVQNTEAFF; cdr3_nt: TGTGCCAGCAGGCCCTTGACAGTCCAGAACACTGAAGCTTTCTTT; v_call: TRBV10-3; d_call: .; clone_size: .; j_call: TRBJ1-1
cdr3_aa: CASNGANEQYF; cdr3_nt: TGTGCCAGCAACGGAGCTAACGAGCAGTACTTC; v_call: TRBV6-6; d_call: .; clone_size: few; j_call: TRBJ2-7
cdr3_aa: CASSVVFTDTQYF; cdr3_nt: TGTGCCAGCAGCGTAGTTTTTACAGATACGCAGTATTTT; v_call: TRBV9; d_call: .; clone_size: .; j_call: TRBJ2-3
cdr3_aa: CASSKRQRLNTGELFF; cdr3_nt: TGTGCCAGCAGCAAAAGACAGCGGCTAAACACCGGGGAGCTGTTTTTT; v_call: TRBV9; d_call: .; clone_size: few; j_call: TRBJ2-2
cdr3_aa: CSAGTRYYNEQFF; cdr3_nt: TGCAGTGCCGGGACTAGATACTACAATGAGCAGTTCTTC; v_call: TRBV29-1; d_call: TRBD2; clone_size: few; j_call: TRBJ2-1
cdr3_aa: CASVEIDTQYF; cdr3_nt: TGTGCCAGCGTAGAAATAGATACGCAGTATTTT; v_call: TRBV7-9; d_call: .; clone_size: few; j_call: TRBJ2-3
cdr3_aa: CASSLSVAPAYNEQFF; cdr3_nt: TGTGCCAGCAGTCTATCGGTCGCGCCGGCCTACAATGAGCAGTTCTTC; v_call: TRBV27; d_call: .; clone_size: few; j_call: TRBJ2-1
cdr3_aa: CATSRGGKKNEQYF; cdr3_nt: TGTGCCACCAGCAGAGGCGGCAAGAAAAACGAGCAGTACTTC; v_call: TRBV15; d_call: .; clone_size: .; j_call: TRBJ2-7
cdr3_aa: CASSPSRTGGGDEQFF; cdr3_nt: TGTGCCAGCTCACCCTCAAGGACAGGGGGCGGGGATGAGCAGTTCTTC; v_call: TRBV18; d_call: TRBD1; clone_size: .; j_call: TRBJ2-1
cdr3_aa: CASSVRPGEYEQYF; cdr3_nt: TGTGCCAGCAGCGTAAGACCCGGTGAATACGAGCAGTACTTC; v_call: TRBV9; d_call: .; clone_size: .; j_call: TRBJ2-7
cdr3_aa: CASSFRTGGQETQYF; cdr3_nt: TGTGCCAGCAGTTTTCGGACAGGCGGGCAAGAGACCCAGTACTTC; v_call: TRBV6-1; d_call: TRBD1; clone_size: .; j_call: TRBJ2-5
cdr3_aa: CASSFSFMGGGELFF; cdr3_nt: TGTGCCAGCAGCTTTTCGTTCATGGGTGGCGGGGAGCTGTTTTTT; v_call: TRBV4-2; d_call: .; clone_size: few; j_call: TRBJ2-2
cdr3_aa: CASSLDRRGYEQYF; cdr3_nt: TGTGCCAGCAGCCTCGACAGGCGAGGATACGAGCAGTACTTC; v_call: TRBV28; d_call: .; clone_size: few; j_call: TRBJ2-7
cdr3_aa: CASSVNPDLNQPQHF; cdr3_nt: TGTGCCAGCAGCGTAAATCCAGACCTCAATCAGCCCCAGCATTTT; v_call: TRBV9; d_call: .; clone_size: .; j_call: TRBJ1-5
cdr3_aa: CASSIGSGEQYF; cdr3_nt: TGTGCCAGTAGTATTGGGTCGGGCGAGCAGTACTTC; v_call: TRBV19; d_call: .; clone_size: few; j_call: TRBJ2-7